This is a list of T cell receptor beta chains from one sample in a study of blood T cell repertoires in COVID-19. Repertoires were generated with immunoSEQ multiplex PCR, while TCRdb's copy carries only in-frame clones and drops some. The table lists about 190,000 clones, about 77% of them singletons. Sequenced material: PBMCs or T cells enriched from blood (not recorded which). The receptors derive from a woman in her fifties or sixties with acute COVID-19. The CDR3 runs from the conserved cysteine through the conserved F or W. The D gene is left open where the match is weak. Not all rows give a size; the values are once, few, many and, for expanded clones, a class.

D: -
size: -
V: TRBV13
J: TRBJ1-6
CDR3: CASSSRGGNSPLHF
DNA: TGTGCCAGCAGCTCCCGGGGGGGGAATTCACCCCTCCACTTT

D: -
size: few
V: TRBV6-1
J: TRBJ1-5
CDR3: CASSGGRLSFNQPQHF
DNA: TGTGCCAGCAGTGGGGGGCGCCTTTCCTTTAATCAGCCCCAGCATTTT

D: -
size: -
V: TRBV3-1/TRBV3-2
J: TRBJ1-1
CDR3: CASSQALGAEAFF
DNA: TGTGCCAGCAGCCAAGCGCTGGGCGCTGAAGCTTTCTTT

D: TRBD1
size: -
V: TRBV28
J: TRBJ1-2
CDR3: CASRDQGARYGYTF
DNA: TGTGCCAGCAGGGACCAGGGGGCTCGGTATGGCTACACCTTC

D: -
size: -
V: TRBV7-8
J: TRBJ2-2
CDR3: CASRVNLGGTGELFF
DNA: TGTGCCAGCAGAGTAAATCTGGGGGGCACCGGGGAGCTGTTTTTT

D: TRBD2
size: few
V: TRBV19
J: TRBJ2-3
CDR3: CASSIGLLAGGLNTQYF
DNA: TGTGCCAGTAGTATAGGCCTACTAGCGGGGGGTCTGAATACGCAGTATTTT

D: -
size: few
V: TRBV6-5
J: TRBJ1-3
CDR3: CASSYYGGSSGNTIYF
DNA: TGTGCCAGCAGTTACTATGGGGGGTCCTCTGGAAACACCATATATTTT

D: -
size: few
V: TRBV5-4
J: TRBJ1-1
CDR3: CASRNSRADTEAFF
DNA: TGTGCCAGCAGGAACTCCAGGGCGGACACTGAAGCTTTCTTT

D: -
size: -
V: TRBV5-5
J: TRBJ1-2
CDR3: CASSLGGTPTLDYGYTF
DNA: TGTGCCAGCAGCTTGGGGGGGACACCCACTCTAGACTATGGCTACACCTTC

D: -
size: once
V: TRBV27
J: TRBJ1-3
CDR3: CASTQAGVNTIYF
DNA: TGTGCCAGCACCCAAGCAGGGGTAAACACCATATATTTT

D: -
size: -
V: TRBV27
J: TRBJ1-2
CDR3: CASRNPGVGYTF
DNA: TGTGCCAGCAGAAATCCAGGGGTCGGCTACACCTTC

D: TRBD2
size: -
V: TRBV7-9
J: TRBJ2-3
CDR3: CASSSSTSGGADTQYF
DNA: TGTGCCAGCAGCTCATCGACTAGCGGGGGTGCAGATACGCAGTATTTT

D: -
size: -
V: TRBV24-1
J: TRBJ2-1
CDR3: CATSGREGGANEQFF
DNA: TGTGCCACCAGTGGTCGGGAAGGGGGGGCGAATGAGCAGTTCTTC

D: TRBD2
size: few
V: TRBV7-9
J: TRBJ2-1
CDR3: CASSDLAGSNYNEQFF
DNA: TGTGCCAGCAGCGACTTAGCGGGGAGCAACTACAATGAGCAGTTCTTC

D: -
size: -
V: TRBV6-5
J: TRBJ1-2
CDR3: CASSYSGGASNYGYTF
DNA: TGTGCCAGCAGTTACTCTGGTGGGGCCTCTAACTATGGCTACACCTTC

D: TRBD1
size: -
V: TRBV7-9
J: TRBJ1-5
CDR3: CASSLSLSGTGPDQPQHF
DNA: TGTGCCAGCAGCCTATCCCTATCGGGGACAGGGCCTGATCAGCCCCAGCATTTT

D: TRBD2
size: -
V: TRBV7-3
J: TRBJ2-1
CDR3: CASSPLSGSGGLDEQFF
DNA: TGTGCCAGCAGCCCCCTGTCCGGTAGCGGGGGACTTGATGAGCAGTTCTTC

D: TRBD1
size: -
V: TRBV7-9
J: TRBJ1-2
CDR3: CASSPGQGVFGYTF
DNA: TGTGCCAGCAGCCCGGGACAGGGGGTATTCGGCTACACCTTC

D: TRBD1
size: -
V: TRBV5-6
J: TRBJ2-5
CDR3: CASSFQGVETQYF
DNA: TGTGCCAGCAGCTTTCAGGGGGTTGAGACCCAGTACTTC

D: -
size: -
V: TRBV28
J: TRBJ2-1
CDR3: CASQFPVYNEQFF
DNA: TGTGCCAGCCAGTTTCCCGTCTACAATGAGCAGTTCTTC

D: -
size: -
V: TRBV29-1
J: TRBJ1-2
CDR3: CSVREDLGRARSNYGYTF
DNA: TGCAGCGTTCGTGAAGATCTTGGGCGGGCACGGTCTAACTATGGCTACACCTTC

D: TRBD1
size: once
V: TRBV24-1
J: TRBJ1-2
CDR3: CATSDFRQGANYGYTF
DNA: TGTGCCACCAGTGACTTCAGACAGGGCGCTAACTATGGCTACACCTTC

D: TRBD2
size: -
V: TRBV7-2
J: TRBJ2-5
CDR3: CASSRSGGVRETQYF
DNA: TGTGCCAGCAGCCGTAGCGGGGGGGTGAGAGAGACCCAGTACTTC

D: TRBD1
size: once
V: TRBV7-2
J: TRBJ1-2
CDR3: CAVPDRGNYGYTF
DNA: TGTGCCGTGCCGGACAGGGGTAACTATGGCTACACCTTC

D: TRBD1
size: -
V: TRBV2
J: TRBJ1-4
CDR3: CASSSPGGSEKLFF
DNA: TGTGCCAGCAGTTCACCAGGGGGTAGTGAAAAACTGTTTTTT

D: -
size: -
V: TRBV4-1
J: TRBJ2-4
CDR3: CASSQDRWGPVIQYF
DNA: TGCGCCAGCAGCCAAGATCGCTGGGGGCCGGTCATTCAGTACTTC

D: TRBD1
size: -
V: TRBV9
J: TRBJ1-2
CDR3: CASSVTRHGQEEWAGGYTF
DNA: TGTGCCAGCAGCGTAACAAGGCACGGACAGGAGGAATGGGCCGGCGGCTACACCTTC

D: -
size: once
V: TRBV18
J: TRBJ1-5
CDR3: CASSPGGEGNQPQHF
DNA: TGTGCCAGCTCACCAGGGGGCGAGGGCAATCAGCCCCAGCATTTT

D: -
size: -
V: TRBV27
J: TRBJ1-5
CDR3: CASGDHGWNQPQHF
DNA: TGTGCCAGCGGAGATCACGGGTGGAACCAGCCCCAGCATTTT